Each of the 29 T cell receptor beta chains below was sequenced from the same sample in a study of shared clonotypes between healthy human individuals. Method: immunoSEQ multiplex PCR; TCRdb's copy keeps in-frame clones and lacks some. Here the sample spans some 1.5 million clones, roughly 96% being singletons. Sequencing used naive CD4+ T cells sorted from blood. Subset reported: CD45RA+ positively selected. Receptors were obtained from a man in his thirties or forties in good health.

The genes are TRBV28 and TRBJ2-7; possible D gene TRBD1, 5 bases. The germline gives CDR1 MDHEN, CDR2 SYDVKM. Trimming took off 8 bases at V and 3 bases at J, with 17 bases between the two ends. This CDR3 spans 14 amino acids. The DNA of the CDR3 is TGTGCCAGCCTCCCCGTGTTGGGGCGCTACGAGCAGTACTTC. Translated, it gives CASLPVLGRYEQYF.

This chain uses TRBV18 with TRBJ2-3, with TRBD2 matching 12 bases. J gave up 1 base and V 5 bases, and 7 bases lay outside the gene matches. Germline assignment: CDR1 KGHSH and CDR2 LQKENI. The CDR3 consists of 17 residues. The DNA of the CDR3 is TGTGCCAGCTCATCAGACCGACTAGCGGGGGGCACAGATACGCAGTATTTT. As protein: CASSSDRLAGGTDTQYF.

This chain joins TRBV7-9 and TRBJ1-5; D call uncertain. The length of the CDR3 is 14 residues. The ends were cut back, 6 bases at V and 1 base at J, with 10 bases in the middle. Germline assignment: CDR1 SEHNR and CDR2 FQNEAQ (reference sequence). This CDR3 is CASSVDVSNQPQHF. The CDR3 region has the DNA TGTGCCAGCAGTGTAGACGTAAGCAATCAGCCCCAGCATTTT.

The CDR3 coding sequence is TGTGCCAGCAGCGTAGTTGGCAGGGGAGCAGAGACCCAGTACTTC. Its translation: CASSVVGRGAETQYF. The V call is TRBV9, the J call TRBJ2-5; D perhaps matches TRBD1 (6 bases). Trimming removed 0 bases from V and 4 bases from J, with 13 bases in between. In germline, CDR1 is SGDLS, CDR2 YYNGEE. The CDR3 runs to 15 residues.

Remarks on this clone: This CDR3 is also generated by other DNA sequences in the sample. CDR3 bases: TGTGCCAGCTCACCGGACAGGGGGAACTATGGCTACACCTTC. Translated: CASSPDRGNYGYTF. V usage is TRBV18 and J usage is TRBJ1-2; TRBD1 aligns across 10 bases. The CDR3 spans 14 residues. With 3 bases clipped from V and 2 bases from J, the junction kept 0 bases outside the gene matches. CDR1 and CDR2 (germline): KGHSH, LQKENI.

The CDR3 nucleotides are TGTGCCAGTAGAGTGGGGGGCATCGGAACTGAAGCTTTCTTT. Translated, it gives CASRVGGIGTEAFF. The rearrangement links TRBV19 to TRBJ1-1; maybe TRBD1 (6 bases). Germline CDR1 is LNHDA and CDR2 is SQIVND (reference sequence). The CDR3 contains 14 residues. Trimming cost V 6 bases and J 5 bases, with 16 bases left between them.

This rearrangement joins TRBV6-6 to TRBJ2-7; TRBD1 matches at 9 bases. V trimming: 6 bases; J trimming: 5 bases; junction bases outside the gene matches: 8. The CDR3 has 14 amino acids. In germline, CDR1 is MNHNY, CDR2 SVGAGI (reference sequence). The CDR3 loop reads CASRFGQGRNEQYF. The CDR3 coding sequence is TGTGCCAGCAGATTCGGACAGGGGAGGAACGAGCAGTACTTC.

This chain connects TRBV10-1 to TRBJ1-2; D remains unclear. The CDR3 has 17 amino acids. CDR1 and CDR2 from the germline V gene are WNHNN and SYGVQD (reference sequence). V dropped 2 bases and J dropped 5 bases, with 21 bases sitting between them. CDR3 sequence reads: CASSETPDGPRKYGYTF. The CDR3 bases are TGCGCCAGCAGTGAGACCCCGGACGGACCGAGGAAATATGGCTACACCTTC.

The rearrangement links TRBV11-2 to TRBJ2-5; D tentatively fits TRBD1 or TRBD2 (5 bases each). V dropped 5 bases and J dropped 4 bases, with 17 bases sitting between them. Germline V gene lookup returns CDR1 SGHAT and CDR2 FQNNGV. CDR3 length equals 15 residues. The CDR3 bases are TGTGCCAGCAGCCCGGGAAGCAGGGTTGGAGAGACCCAGTACTTC. This codes for CASSPGSRVGETQYF.

CDR3 sequence: CASSLWPRGETQYF. The CDR3 coding sequence is TGTGCCAGCAGCTTGTGGCCGCGAGGGGAGACCCAGTACTTC. The chain links TRBV5-6 to TRBJ2-5, with D tentatively TRBD2 (5 bases). Germline V lookup: CDR1 SGHDT, CDR2 YYEEEE. Trimming stripped 1 base from V and 5 bases from J, with 12 bases between. The CDR3 extends over 14 amino acids.

The chain employs TRBV4-1 and TRBJ1-1, with a possible D match to TRBD1 (5 bases). The CDR3 is 15 residues long. V lost 1 base to trimming and J lost 3 bases, with 12 bases between them. From germline, CDR1 is MGHRA and CDR2 YSYEKL. The CDR3 protein is CASSQVGGGDTEAFF. In nucleotides, the CDR3 is TGCGCCAGCAGCCAAGTGGGGGGAGGGGACACTGAAGCTTTCTTT.

J is TRBJ2-2 and V is TRBV18; TRBD1 is a possible D gene (5 bases). Trimming removed 5 bases at V and 0 bases at J, with 13 bases between. Germline loops: CDR1 KGHSH, CDR2 LQKENI. This CDR3 region has 16 residues. CDR3 coding DNA: TGTGCCAGCTCAGCAACAGGATTCCCGAACACCGGGGAGCTGTTTTTT. Its translation is CASSATGFPNTGELFF.

This sequence joins TRBV10-1 and TRBJ2-2; D is undetermined. CDR3 length: 14 residues. CDR1 and CDR2 from the germline V gene are WNHNN and SYGVQD (reference sequence). V was shortened by 10 bases and J by 0 bases, with 12 bases between the two germline ends. CDR3: CATRLKANTGELFF. In DNA, the CDR3 is TGCGCCACCCGGTTAAAGGCGAACACCGGGGAGCTGTTTTTT.

A note on this clone: Within the sample, other DNA sequences also encode this same CDR3. CDR3 DNA: TGTGCCAGCAGCTTAGTGGGCTCCACAGATACGCAGTATTTT. Translated: CASSLVGSTDTQYF. The chain has TRBV7-2 and TRBJ2-3, with no clear D. The CDR3 totals 14 residues. V lost 1 base, J lost 2 bases, and 7 bases lay in between. Germline assignment: CDR1 SGHTA and CDR2 FQGNSA.

In its sample, this clone was seen once. This chain uses TRBV2 with TRBJ2-7; unclear D gene. The CDR3 is made up of 15 amino acids. Looked up from germline, CDR1 is SNHLY and CDR2 is FYNNEI. V lost 5 bases and J lost 2, with 16 bases in between. CDR3 residues: CASSSETALAYEQYF. The DNA of the CDR3 is TGTGCCAGCAGTTCCGAGACGGCCCTCGCCTACGAGCAGTACTTC.

The chain uses TRBV5-1 and TRBJ1-1, with D possibly matching TRBD1 (6 bases). The CDR3 is 17 amino acids. Trimming stripped 0 bases from V and 0 bases from J, with 15 bases between. CDR1 and CDR2 (germline): SGHRS, YFSETQ. The CDR3 reads CASSLEFPTGMNTEAFF. CDR3 in DNA: TGCGCCAGCAGCTTGGAATTCCCAACAGGGATGAACACTGAAGCTTTCTTT.

The chain combines TRBV18 with TRBJ1-1, with 8 bases that match TRBD1. This CDR3 contains 16 residues. CDR1 and CDR2 from the germline V gene are KGHSH and LQKENI. V dropped 2 bases and J dropped 3; count of bases not matched to a gene: 8. The DNA of the CDR3 is TGTGCCAGCTCACCATCAGGGGGCCTGCCGGACACTGAAGCTTTCTTT. Translation gives CASSPSGGLPDTEAFF.

The chain uses TRBV29-1 and TRBJ1-1; D uncertain. The CDR3 has 14 amino acids. Trimming took off 5 bases at V and 2 bases at J, with 15 bases between the two ends. Germline V gives CDR1 SQVTM, CDR2 ANQGSEA. The CDR3 reads CSVYEQAGNTEAFF. CDR3 DNA sequence: TGCAGCGTTTACGAGCAGGCGGGAAACACTGAAGCTTTCTTT. The variable domain in full, with the rest retrieved from reference TRBV29-1 and TRBJ1-1, is SAVISQKPSRDICQRGTSLTIQCQVDSQVTMMFWYRQQPGQSLTLIATANQGSEATYESGFVIDKFPISRPNLTFSTLTVSNMSPEDSSIYLCSVYEQAGNTEAFFGQGTRLTVV.

The CDR3 nucleotides read TGTGCCAGCAGTTTAGGGCAAAACTCCTACGAGCAGTACTTC. This encodes CASSLGQNSYEQYF. V usage is TRBV6-1 and J usage is TRBJ2-7; D is undetermined. Germline loops: CDR1 MNHNS, CDR2 SASEGT. Deletions cut 5 bases from V and 0 bases from J, with 11 bases between. This CDR3 comprises 14 residues.

The CDR3 nucleotides are TGTGCCAGCAGCAGTTCAGGGGCGTATGGCTACACCTTC. Translating it yields CASSSSGAYGYTF. The V gene is TRBV6-5, the J gene TRBJ1-2, with D possibly TRBD1 on 6 matching bases. V lost 6 bases and J 5 bases, leaving 13 bases between the germline ends. CDR3 length: 13 residues. Looked up from germline, CDR1 is MNHEY and CDR2 is SVGAGI.

The V call is TRBV7-2, the J call TRBJ1-1; D is undetermined. CDR1 and CDR2 from the germline V gene are SGHTA and FQGNSA. The length of the CDR3 is 16 residues. Trimming left V 1 base short and J 0 bases short, with 12 bases between. CDR3 region: CASSLVVFGLNTEAFF. CDR3 sequence (DNA): TGTGCCAGCAGCTTAGTTGTTTTCGGCTTGAACACTGAAGCTTTCTTT.

V usage is TRBV4-2 and J usage is TRBJ1-3; D unclear. Trimming left V 0 bases short and J 0 bases short, with 3 bases between. Per the germline V gene, CDR1 is LGHNA and CDR2 is YNFKEQ. This CDR3 is built from 14 residues. The CDR3 DNA reads TGTGCCAGCAGCCAAGAAGGCTCTGGAAACACCATATATTTT. As protein: CASSQEGSGNTIYF.

The V call is TRBV5-8, the J call TRBJ2-1, with 7 bases fitting TRBD2. J gave up 4 bases and V 5 bases, and 9 bases lay outside the gene matches. CDR3 length equals 15 residues. Germline values: CDR1 SGHTS, CDR2 YDEGEE. CDR3 DNA: TGTGCCAGCAGGTACAGGCTAGCGGATTACAATGAGCAGTTCTTC. Amino acid sequence: CASRYRLADYNEQFF.

The chain couples TRBV9 to TRBJ2-7; 10 nucleotides line up with TRBD2. V trimming: 4 bases; J trimming: 0 bases; junction bases outside the gene matches: 7. The CDR3 is 16 amino acids. In germline, CDR1 is SGDLS, CDR2 YYNGEE. CDR3 DNA sequence: TGTGCCAGCAGCAAACGAGCTAGCGGGAGCTCCTACGAGCAGTACTTC. It encodes CASSKRASGSSYEQYF.

V and J are TRBV2 and TRBJ2-6, with TRBD1 matching 10 bases. The germline gives CDR1 SNHLY, CDR2 FYNNEI. The CDR3 contains 16 residues. J lost 0 bases, V lost 7 bases, and 3 bases had no gene match. The CDR3 is CASTWTGGSGANVLTF. CDR3 coding DNA: TGTGCCAGCACCTGGACAGGGGGCTCTGGGGCCAACGTCCTGACTTTC.

This rearrangement joins TRBV11-3 to TRBJ2-3, with 9 bases aligning to TRBD1. The trim removed 5 bases at V and 4 bases at J, leaving 4 bases unmatched. Germline-derived CDR1 and CDR2 are SGHNT and YENEEA. The CDR3 length is 14 residues. The CDR3 region is CASSEDRGADTQYF. The CDR3 nucleotides read TGTGCCAGCAGCGAGGACAGGGGAGCAGATACGCAGTATTTT.

This clone came up once. This chain links TRBV7-6 with TRBJ2-7; no clear D. CDR3 length: 13 amino acids. In germline, CDR1 is SGHVS, CDR2 FNYEAQ. V gave up 5 bases and J gave up 6 bases, with 14 bases separating them. CDR3 protein: CASSLGSYGEQYF. CDR3 in DNA: TGTGCCAGCAGCCTGGGCAGCTACGGCGAGCAGTACTTC.

The chain uses TRBV28 and TRBJ2-7; 8 bases align to TRBD2. Per the germline V gene, CDR1 is MDHEN and CDR2 is SYDVKM. The CDR3 extends over 18 amino acids. The ends lost 7 bases at V and 1 base at J; junction bases unmatched: 18. Here the CDR3 reads CASIPTGSPAGGSYEQYF. CDR3 nucleotide sequence: TGTGCCAGCATTCCGACAGGTTCGCCGGCGGGAGGATCCTACGAGCAGTACTTC.

The chain recombines TRBV5-4 with TRBJ2-3, with 9 nucleotides matching TRBD1. The germline V gene has CDR1 SGHNT and CDR2 YYREEE (reference sequence). Germline trimming cut 4 bases from V and 4 bases from J; bases unmatched to any gene: 4. The length of the CDR3 is 14 residues. CDR3 nucleotides: TGTGCCAGCAGCCTGGACAGGGGAGCAGATACGCAGTATTTT. Translating it yields CASSLDRGADTQYF.